The entry that follows covers one T cell receptor (beta chain) sequence. The antigen is unknown. The sample comes from a study of monozygotic twins with inflammatory bowel disease. Every TCR library used approximately 3,700 ng of total RNA. UMIs containing a 6-nucleotide sample barcode were added via template switching. PCR of TCRalpha and TCRbeta cDNA was nested, with two rounds of approximately 17 and 9 cycles. TCRdb re-called the 5' RACE reads, yielding one record per CDR3 amino acid sequence without DNA. This listing includes more than 85,000 distinct CDR3 sequences. Overall study findings and caveats: Backing was not found for a single strong signal or clonotype associated with IBD.

The CDR3 totals 14 residues. Germline V lookup: CDR1 SGHRS, CDR2 YFSETQ. The chain uses TRBV5-1 and TRBJ1-6. This TCR was sampled from a human donor with ulcerative colitis or Crohn's disease, or a healthy co-twin of an affected twin (not recorded which). The specimen sequenced was blood. CDR3 sequence: CASSLGRNNSPLHF.